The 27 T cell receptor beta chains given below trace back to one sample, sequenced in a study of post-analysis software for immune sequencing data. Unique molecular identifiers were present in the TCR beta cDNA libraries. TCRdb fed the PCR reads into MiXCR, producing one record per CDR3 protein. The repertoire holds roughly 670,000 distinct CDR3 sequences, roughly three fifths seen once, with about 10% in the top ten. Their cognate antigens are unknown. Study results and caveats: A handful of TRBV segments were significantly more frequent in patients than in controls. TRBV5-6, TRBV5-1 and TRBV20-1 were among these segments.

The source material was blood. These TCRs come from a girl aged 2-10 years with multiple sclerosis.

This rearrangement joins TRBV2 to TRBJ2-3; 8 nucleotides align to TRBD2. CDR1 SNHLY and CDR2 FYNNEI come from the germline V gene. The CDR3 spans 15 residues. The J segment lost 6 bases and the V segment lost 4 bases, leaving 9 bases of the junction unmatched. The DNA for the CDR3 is TGTGCCAGCAGTGGTTATGTCGGGGGGGTGGATACGCAGTATTTT. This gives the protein CASSGYVGGVDTQYF. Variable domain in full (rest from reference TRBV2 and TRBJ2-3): EPEVTQTPSHQVTQMGQEVILRCVPISNHLYFYWYRQILGQKVEFLVSFYNNEISEKSEIFDDQFSVERPDGSNFTLKIRSTKLEDSAMYFCASSGYVGGVDTQYFGPGTRLTVL.

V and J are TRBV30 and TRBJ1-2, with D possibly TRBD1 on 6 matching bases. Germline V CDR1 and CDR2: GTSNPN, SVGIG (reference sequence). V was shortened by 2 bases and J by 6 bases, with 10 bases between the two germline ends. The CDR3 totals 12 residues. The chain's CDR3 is CAWSLRGNGYTF. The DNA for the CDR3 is TGTGCCTGGAGTCTGAGGGGGAATGGCTACACCTTC.

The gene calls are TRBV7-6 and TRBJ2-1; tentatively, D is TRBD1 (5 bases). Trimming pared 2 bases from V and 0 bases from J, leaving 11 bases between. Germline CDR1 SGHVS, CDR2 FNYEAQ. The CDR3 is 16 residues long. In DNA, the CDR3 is TGTGCCAGCAGCTTATTGACAGCGAGCTCCTACAATGAGCAGTTCTTC. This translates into CASSLLTASSYNEQFF.

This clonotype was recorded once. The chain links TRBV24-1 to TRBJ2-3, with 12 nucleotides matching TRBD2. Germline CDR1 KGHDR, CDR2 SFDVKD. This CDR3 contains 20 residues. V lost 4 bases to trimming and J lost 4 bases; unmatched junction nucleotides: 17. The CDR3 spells CATSDETSGGEAIFSDTQYF. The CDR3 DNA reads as TGTGCCACCAGTGACGAGACTAGCGGGGGAGAAGCAATTTTTTCAGATACGCAGTATTTT.

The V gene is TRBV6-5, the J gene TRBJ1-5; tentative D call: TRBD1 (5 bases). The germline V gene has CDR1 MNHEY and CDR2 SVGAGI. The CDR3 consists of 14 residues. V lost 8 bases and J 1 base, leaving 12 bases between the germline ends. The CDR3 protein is CASRGVGSNQPQHF. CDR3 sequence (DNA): TGTGCCAGCCGGGGGGTCGGGAGCAATCAGCCCCAGCATTTT.

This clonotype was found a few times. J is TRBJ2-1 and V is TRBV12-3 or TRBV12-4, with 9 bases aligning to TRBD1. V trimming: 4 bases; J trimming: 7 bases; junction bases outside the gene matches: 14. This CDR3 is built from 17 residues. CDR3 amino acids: CASSSYAYRDRENEQFF. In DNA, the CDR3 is TGTGCCAGCAGTTCCTACGCCTACCGGGACAGGGAGAATGAGCAGTTCTTC.

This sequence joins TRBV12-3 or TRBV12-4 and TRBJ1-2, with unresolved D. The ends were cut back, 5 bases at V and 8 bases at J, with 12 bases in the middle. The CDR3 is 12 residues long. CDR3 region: CASSASARGYTF. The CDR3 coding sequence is TGTGCCAGCAGTGCCTCCGCCCGCGGCTACACCTTC.

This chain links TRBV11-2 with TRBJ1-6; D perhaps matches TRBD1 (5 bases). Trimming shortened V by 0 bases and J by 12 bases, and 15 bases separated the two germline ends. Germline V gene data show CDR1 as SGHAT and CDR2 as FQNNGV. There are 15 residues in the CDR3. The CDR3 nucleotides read TGTGCCAGCAGCTTAGACGCAGGGAAATTGGGACCCCTCCACTTT. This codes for CASSLDAGKLGPLHF.

The CDR3 region is CASSYTGQNGYTF. DNA of the CDR3: TGTGCCAGCAGTTACACGGGACAAAATGGCTACACCTTC. This chain links TRBV6-5 with TRBJ1-2; D may be TRBD1 (6 bases). V gave up 2 bases and J gave up 6 bases, with 10 bases separating them. The CDR3 covers 13 residues. Germline lookup yields CDR1 MNHEY and CDR2 SVGAGI.

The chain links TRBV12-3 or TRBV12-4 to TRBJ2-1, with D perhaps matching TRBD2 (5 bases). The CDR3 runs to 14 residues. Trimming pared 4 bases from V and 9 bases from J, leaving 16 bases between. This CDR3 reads CASSSASREREQFF. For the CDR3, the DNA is TGTGCCAGCAGTTCTGCTAGCCGGGAACGTGAGCAGTTCTTC.

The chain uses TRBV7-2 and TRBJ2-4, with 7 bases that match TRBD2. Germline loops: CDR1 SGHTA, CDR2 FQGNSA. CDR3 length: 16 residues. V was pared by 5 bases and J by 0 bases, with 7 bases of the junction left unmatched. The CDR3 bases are TGTGCCAGCAGCCTTTACTCGGGAGGAGCCAAAAACATTCAGTACTTC. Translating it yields CASSLYSGGAKNIQYF.

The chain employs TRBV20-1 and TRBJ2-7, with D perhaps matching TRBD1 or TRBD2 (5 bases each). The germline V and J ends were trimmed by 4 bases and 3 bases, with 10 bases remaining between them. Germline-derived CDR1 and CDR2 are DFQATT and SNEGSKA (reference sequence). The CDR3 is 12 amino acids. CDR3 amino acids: CSAIEGSYEQYF. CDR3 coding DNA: TGCAGTGCTATCGAGGGGAGCTACGAGCAGTACTTC.

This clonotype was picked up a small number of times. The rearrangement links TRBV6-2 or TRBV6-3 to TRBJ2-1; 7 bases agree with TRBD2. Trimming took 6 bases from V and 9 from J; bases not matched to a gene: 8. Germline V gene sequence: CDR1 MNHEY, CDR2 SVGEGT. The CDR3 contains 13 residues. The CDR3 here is CASRLGLGREQFF. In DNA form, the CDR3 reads TGTGCCAGCAGGCTCGGACTAGGCCGTGAGCAGTTCTTC.

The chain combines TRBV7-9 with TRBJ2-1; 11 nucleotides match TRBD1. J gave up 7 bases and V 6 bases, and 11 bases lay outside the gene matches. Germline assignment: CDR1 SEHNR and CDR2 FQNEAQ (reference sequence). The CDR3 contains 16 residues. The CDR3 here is CASSPVGQGAQNEQFF. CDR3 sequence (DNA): TGTGCCAGCAGTCCCGTAGGACAGGGGGCGCAGAATGAGCAGTTCTTC.

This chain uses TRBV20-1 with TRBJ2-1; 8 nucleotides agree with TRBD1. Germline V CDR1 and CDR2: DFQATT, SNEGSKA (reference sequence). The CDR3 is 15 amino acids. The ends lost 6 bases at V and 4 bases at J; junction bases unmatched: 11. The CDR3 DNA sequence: TGCAGTGCCCCGACGGGGCAGGGGGCGTACAATGAGCAGTTCTTC. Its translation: CSAPTGQGAYNEQFF.

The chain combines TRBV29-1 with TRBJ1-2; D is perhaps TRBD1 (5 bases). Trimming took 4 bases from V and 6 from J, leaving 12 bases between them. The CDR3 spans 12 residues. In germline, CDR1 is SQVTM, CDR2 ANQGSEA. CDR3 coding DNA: TGCAGCGTTGGGACCGTCAGGGATGGCTACACCTTC. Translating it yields CSVGTVRDGYTF.

As DNA, the CDR3 is TGTGCCAGCAGCGTCACAGACACCAATGAGCAGTTCTTC. Translation gives CASSVTDTNEQFF. This rearrangement joins TRBV7-2 to TRBJ2-1; D gene ambiguous. V dropped 5 bases and J dropped 6 bases, with 11 bases sitting between them. Germline V gives CDR1 SGHTA, CDR2 FQGNSA. This CDR3 comprises 13 residues.

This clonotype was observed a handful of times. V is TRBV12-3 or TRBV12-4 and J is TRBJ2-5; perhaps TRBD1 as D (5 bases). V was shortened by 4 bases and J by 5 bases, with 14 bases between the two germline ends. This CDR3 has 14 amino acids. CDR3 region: CASSSYSKGETQYF. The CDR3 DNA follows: TGTGCCAGCAGTTCATACTCAAAGGGGGAGACCCAGTACTTC.

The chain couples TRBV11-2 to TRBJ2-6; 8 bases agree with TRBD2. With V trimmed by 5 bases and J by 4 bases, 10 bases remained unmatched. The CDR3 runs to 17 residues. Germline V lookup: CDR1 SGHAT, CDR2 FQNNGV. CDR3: CASSHSGTGGGANVLTF. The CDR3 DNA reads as TGTGCCAGCAGCCATAGCGGGACTGGAGGGGGGGCCAACGTCCTGACTTTC.

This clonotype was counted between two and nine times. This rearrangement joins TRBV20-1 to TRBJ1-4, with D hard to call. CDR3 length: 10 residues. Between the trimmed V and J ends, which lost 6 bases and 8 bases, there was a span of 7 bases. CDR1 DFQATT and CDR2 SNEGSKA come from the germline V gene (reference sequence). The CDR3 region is CSALEEKLFF. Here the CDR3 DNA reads TGCAGTGCGTTAGAAGAAAAACTGTTTTTT.

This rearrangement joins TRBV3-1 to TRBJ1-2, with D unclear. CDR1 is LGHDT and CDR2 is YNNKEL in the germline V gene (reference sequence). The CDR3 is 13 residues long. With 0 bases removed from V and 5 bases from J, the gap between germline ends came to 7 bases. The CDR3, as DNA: TGTGCCAGCAGCCAAGATGGACCATATGGCTACACCTTC. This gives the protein CASSQDGPYGYTF.

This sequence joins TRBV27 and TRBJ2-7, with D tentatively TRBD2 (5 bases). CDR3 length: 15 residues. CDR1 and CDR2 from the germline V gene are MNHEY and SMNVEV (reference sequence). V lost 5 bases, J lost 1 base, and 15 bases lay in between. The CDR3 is CASSITGLDSYEQYF. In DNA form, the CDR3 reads TGTGCCAGCAGTATCACTGGACTGGATTCCTACGAGCAGTACTTC.

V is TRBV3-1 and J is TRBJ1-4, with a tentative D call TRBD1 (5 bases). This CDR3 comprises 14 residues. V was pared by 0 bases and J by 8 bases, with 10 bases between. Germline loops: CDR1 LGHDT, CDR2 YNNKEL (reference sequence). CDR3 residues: CASSQDRGVEKLFF. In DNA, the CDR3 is TGTGCCAGCAGCCAAGATAGGGGTGTAGAAAAACTGTTTTTT.

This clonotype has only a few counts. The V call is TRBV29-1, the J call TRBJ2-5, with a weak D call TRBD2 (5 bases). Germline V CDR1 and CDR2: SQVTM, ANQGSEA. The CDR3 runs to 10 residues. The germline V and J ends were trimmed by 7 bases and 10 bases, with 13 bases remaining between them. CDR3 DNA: TGCAGCGGGGCCACAGAGGGCCAGTACTTC. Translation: CSGATEGQYF.

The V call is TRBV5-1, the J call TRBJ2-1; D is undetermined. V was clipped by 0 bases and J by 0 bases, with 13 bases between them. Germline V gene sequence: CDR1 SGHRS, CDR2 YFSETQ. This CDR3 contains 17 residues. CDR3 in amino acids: CASSLDVGYSSYNEQFF. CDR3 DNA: TGCGCCAGCAGCTTGGATGTAGGGTATAGCTCCTACAATGAGCAGTTCTTC.

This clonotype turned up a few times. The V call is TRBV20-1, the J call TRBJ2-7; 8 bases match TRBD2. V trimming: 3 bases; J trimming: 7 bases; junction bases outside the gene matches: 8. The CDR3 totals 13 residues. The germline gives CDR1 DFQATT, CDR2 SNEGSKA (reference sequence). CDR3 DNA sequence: TGCAGTGCTAGCCCGGGGGGGGTAGGGGAGCAGTACTTC. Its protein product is CSASPGGVGEQYF.

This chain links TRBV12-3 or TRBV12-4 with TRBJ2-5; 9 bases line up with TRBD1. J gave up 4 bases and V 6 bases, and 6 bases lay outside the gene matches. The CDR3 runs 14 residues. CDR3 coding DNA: TGTGCCAGCAGGTGGGACAGGGAAGGAGAGACCCAGTACTTC. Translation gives CASRWDREGETQYF.